This T cell receptor (beta chain) was sequenced for a study of T cell responses to AZD1222 COVID-19 vaccine. Overall study: Researchers grouped second doses given at about 4 or about 12 weeks into one pool.

Findings and caveats of the study: Baseline serostatus was positive in only six AZD1222 recipients. Reportedly, close to half of spike-specific TCRs are directed against unmutated variant regions.

The CDR3 length is 13 residues. V shed 0 bases and J shed 5 bases, with 6 bases lying between them. CDR1 LNHNV and CDR2 YYDKDF come from the germline V gene (reference sequence). Sequencing was performed with immunoSEQ multiplex PCR; in TCRdb, only in-frame clones are kept and a portion is missing. The table shows some 130,000 clones, with 85% to 95% occurring only once. With regard to this clone: What it recognizes is unknown.

The chain couples TRBV15 to TRBJ2-3; perhaps TRBD2 as D (5 bases). This clonotype was sampled from an adult in good health. Sequencing used peripheral blood, obtained on day 0 of AZD1222 vaccination. DNA of the CDR3: TGTGCCACCAGCAGAGACGCGGGAGATACGCAGTATTTT. Translating gives CATSRDAGDTQYF.